This T cell receptor (beta chain) was profiled in a study of CD8 T cells in ankylosing spondylitis. Points from the study as a whole: In ankylosing spondylitis blood, a motif of roughly eight highly homologous TCR beta variants appeared characteristic. Peripheral blood held disease-linked clones only at relatively low frequency, and these were CD8+.

The CDR3 spans 15 residues. V was trimmed by 2 bases and J by 3 bases, leaving 11 bases between them. A single record per CDR3 protein comes from TCRdb applying MiXCR to the 5' RACE reads. The sample contains fewer than 250,000 distinct CDR3 sequences, roughly a tenth of which appear only once. In regard to this clonotype: As yet, its antigen is unknown.

The chain employs TRBV12-3 or TRBV12-4 and TRBJ2-1; D might be TRBD2 (5 bases). Source material: blood, either unsorted or a sorted T cell fraction (not recorded which). The TCR comes from a male donor with ankylosing spondylitis or in good health (not recorded which). The CDR3 sequence is CASSLSGRLYNEQFF. Here the CDR3 DNA reads TGTGCCAGCAGTTTAAGCGGTAGGCTCTACAATGAGCAGTTCTTC.